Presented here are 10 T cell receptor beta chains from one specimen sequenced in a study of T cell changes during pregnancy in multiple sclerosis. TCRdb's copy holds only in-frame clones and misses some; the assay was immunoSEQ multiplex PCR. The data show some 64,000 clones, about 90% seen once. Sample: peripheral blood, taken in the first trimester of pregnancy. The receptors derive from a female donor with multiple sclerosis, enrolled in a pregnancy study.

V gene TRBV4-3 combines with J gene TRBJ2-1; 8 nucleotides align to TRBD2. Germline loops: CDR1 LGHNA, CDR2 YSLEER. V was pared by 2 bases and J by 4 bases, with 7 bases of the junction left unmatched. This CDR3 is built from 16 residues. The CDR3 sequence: CASSQYGGGGYNEQFF. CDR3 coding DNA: TGCGCCAGCAGCCAATACGGGGGGGGAGGGTACAATGAGCAGTTCTTC.

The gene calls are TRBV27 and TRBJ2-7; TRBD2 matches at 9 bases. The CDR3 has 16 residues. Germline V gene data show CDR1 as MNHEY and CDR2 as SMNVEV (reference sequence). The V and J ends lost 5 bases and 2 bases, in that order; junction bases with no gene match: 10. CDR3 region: CASSPQRAGGAYEQYF. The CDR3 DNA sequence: TGTGCCAGCAGTCCCCAGAGAGCGGGAGGAGCCTACGAGCAGTACTTC.

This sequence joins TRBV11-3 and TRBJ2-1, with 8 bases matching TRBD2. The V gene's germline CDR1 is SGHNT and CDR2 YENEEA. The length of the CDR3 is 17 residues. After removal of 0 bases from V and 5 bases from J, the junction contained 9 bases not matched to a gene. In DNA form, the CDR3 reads TGTGCCAGCAGCTTAGATATTACGGGAGGGGGAAACAATGAGCAGTTCTTC. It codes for CASSLDITGGGNNEQFF.

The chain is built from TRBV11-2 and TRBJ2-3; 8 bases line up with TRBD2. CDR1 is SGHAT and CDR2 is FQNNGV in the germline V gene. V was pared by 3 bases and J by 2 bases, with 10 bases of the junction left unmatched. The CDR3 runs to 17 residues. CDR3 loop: CASSLGGLAGFTDTQYF. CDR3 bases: TGTGCCAGCAGCTTGGGGGGGCTAGCGGGCTTCACAGATACGCAGTATTTT.

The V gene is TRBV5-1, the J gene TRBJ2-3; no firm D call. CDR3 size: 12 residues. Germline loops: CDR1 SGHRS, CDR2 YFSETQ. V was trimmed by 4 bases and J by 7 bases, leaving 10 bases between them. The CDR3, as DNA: TGCGCCAGCAGCCCCGGAGTTTATACGCAGTATTTT. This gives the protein CASSPGVYTQYF.

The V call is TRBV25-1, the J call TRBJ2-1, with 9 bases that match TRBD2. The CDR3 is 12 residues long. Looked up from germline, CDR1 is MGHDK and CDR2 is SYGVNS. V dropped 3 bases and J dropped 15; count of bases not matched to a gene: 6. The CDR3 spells CASSEHSGRWFF. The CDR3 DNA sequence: TGTGCCAGCAGTGAGCATAGCGGGAGATGGTTCTTC.

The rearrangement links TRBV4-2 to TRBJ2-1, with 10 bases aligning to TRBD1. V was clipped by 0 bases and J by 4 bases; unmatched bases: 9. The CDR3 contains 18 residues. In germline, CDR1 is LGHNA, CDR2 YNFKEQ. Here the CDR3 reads CASSQDWTGQGPYNEQFF. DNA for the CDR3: TGTGCCAGCAGCCAAGATTGGACGGGACAGGGGCCTTACAATGAGCAGTTCTTC.

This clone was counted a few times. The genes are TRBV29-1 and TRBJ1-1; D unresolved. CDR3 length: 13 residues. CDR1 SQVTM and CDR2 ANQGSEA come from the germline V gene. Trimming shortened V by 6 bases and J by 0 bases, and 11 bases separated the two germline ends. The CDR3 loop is CSVLRSMNTEAFF. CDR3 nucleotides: TGCAGCGTCCTGCGGAGCATGAACACTGAAGCTTTCTTT.

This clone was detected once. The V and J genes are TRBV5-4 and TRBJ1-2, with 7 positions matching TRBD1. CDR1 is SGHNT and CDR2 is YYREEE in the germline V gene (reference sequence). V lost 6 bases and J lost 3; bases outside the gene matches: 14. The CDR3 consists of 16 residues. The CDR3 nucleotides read TGTGCCAGCAAAAAAAGGGGGAGTGGGACAGACTATGGCTACACCTTC. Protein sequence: CASKKRGSGTDYGYTF.

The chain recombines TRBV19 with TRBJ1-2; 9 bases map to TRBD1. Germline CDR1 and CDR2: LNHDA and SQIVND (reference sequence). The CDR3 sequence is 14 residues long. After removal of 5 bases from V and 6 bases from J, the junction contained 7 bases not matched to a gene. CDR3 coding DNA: TGTGCCAGTAGTCGCGACAGGGGGTCTCATGGCTACACCTTC. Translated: CASSRDRGSHGYTF.